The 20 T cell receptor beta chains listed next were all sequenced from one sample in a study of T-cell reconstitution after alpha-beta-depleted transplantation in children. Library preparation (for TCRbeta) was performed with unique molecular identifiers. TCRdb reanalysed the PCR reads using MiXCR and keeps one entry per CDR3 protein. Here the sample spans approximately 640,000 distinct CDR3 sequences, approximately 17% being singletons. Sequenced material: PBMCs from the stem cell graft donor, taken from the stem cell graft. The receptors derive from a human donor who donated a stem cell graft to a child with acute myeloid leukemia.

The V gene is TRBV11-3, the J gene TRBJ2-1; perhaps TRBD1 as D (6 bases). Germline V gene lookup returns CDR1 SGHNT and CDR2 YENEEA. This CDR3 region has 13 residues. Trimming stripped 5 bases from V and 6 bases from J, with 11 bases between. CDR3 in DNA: TGTGCCAGCAGCCCCATAGGGGGCAATGAGCAGTTCTTC. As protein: CASSPIGGNEQFF.

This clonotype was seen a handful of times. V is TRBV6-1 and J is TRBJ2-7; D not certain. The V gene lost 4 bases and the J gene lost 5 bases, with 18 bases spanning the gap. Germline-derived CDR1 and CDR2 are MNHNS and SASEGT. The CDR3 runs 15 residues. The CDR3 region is CASSAGPLVDHEQYF. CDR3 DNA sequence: TGTGCCAGCAGTGCCGGGCCTCTAGTCGACCACGAGCAGTACTTC.

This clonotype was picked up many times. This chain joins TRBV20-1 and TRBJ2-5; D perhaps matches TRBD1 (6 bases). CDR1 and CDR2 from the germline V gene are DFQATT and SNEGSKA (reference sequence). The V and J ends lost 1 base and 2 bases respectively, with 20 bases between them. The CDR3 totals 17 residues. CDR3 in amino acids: CSARGDKKGRLQETQYF. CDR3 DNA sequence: TGCAGTGCTAGAGGGGACAAAAAGGGGCGATTACAAGAGACCCAGTACTTC.

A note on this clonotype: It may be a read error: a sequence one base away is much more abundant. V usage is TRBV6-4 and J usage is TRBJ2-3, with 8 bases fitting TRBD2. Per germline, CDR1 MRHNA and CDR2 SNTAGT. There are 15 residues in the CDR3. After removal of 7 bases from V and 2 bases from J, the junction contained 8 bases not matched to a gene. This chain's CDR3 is CASNPGGEPTDTQYF. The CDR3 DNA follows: TGTGCCAGCAATCCGGGGGGGGAACCCACAGATACGCAGTATTTT.

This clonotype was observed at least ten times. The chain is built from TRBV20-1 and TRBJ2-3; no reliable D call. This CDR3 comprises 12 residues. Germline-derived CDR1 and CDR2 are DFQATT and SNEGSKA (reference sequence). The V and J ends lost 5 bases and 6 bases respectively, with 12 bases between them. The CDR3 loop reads CSASLGFDTQYF. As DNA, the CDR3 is TGCAGTGCTTCTTTGGGGTTTGATACGCAGTATTTT.

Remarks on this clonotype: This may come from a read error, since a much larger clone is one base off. The CDR3: CASSLEGHEQYF. DNA of the CDR3: TGTGCCAGCAGCTTAGAGGGCCACGAGCAGTACTTC. J is TRBJ2-7 and V is TRBV7-2; the D is unclear. The germline V and J ends were trimmed by 1 base and 5 bases, with 6 bases remaining between them. The V gene's germline CDR1 is SGHTA and CDR2 FQGNSA. This CDR3 is 12 amino acids long.

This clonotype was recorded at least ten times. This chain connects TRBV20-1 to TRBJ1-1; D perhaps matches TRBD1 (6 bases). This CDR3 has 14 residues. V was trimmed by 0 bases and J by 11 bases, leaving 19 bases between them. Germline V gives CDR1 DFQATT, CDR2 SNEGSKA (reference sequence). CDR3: CSARDRDTPWSAFF. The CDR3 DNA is TGCAGTGCTAGAGACCGGGACACCCCTTGGAGTGCTTTCTTT.

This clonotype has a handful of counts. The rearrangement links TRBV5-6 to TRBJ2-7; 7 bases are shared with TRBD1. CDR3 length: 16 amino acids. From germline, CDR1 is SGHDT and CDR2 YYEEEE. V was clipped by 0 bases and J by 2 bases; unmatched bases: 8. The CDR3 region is CASSLAGTVSAYEQYF. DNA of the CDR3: TGTGCCAGCAGCTTGGCCGGGACAGTAAGTGCCTACGAGCAGTACTTC.

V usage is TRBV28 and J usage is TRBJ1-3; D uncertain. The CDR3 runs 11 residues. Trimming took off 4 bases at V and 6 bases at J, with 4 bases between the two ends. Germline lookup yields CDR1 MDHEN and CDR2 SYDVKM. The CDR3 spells CASSSENTIYF. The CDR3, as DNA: TGTGCCAGCAGTTCAGAAAACACCATATATTTT. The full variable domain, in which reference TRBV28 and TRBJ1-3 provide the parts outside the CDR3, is DVKVTQSSRYLVKRTGEKVFLECVQDMDHENMFWYRQDPGLGLRLIYFSYDVKMKEKGDIPEGYSVSREKKERFSLILESASTNQTSMYLCASSSENTIYFGEGSWLTVV.

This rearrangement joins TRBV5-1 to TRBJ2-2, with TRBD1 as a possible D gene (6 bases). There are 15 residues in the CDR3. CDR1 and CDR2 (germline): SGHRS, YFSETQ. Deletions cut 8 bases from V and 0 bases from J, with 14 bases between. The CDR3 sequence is CASHVGQSNTGELFF. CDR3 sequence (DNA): TGCGCCAGTCACGTTGGACAGTCGAACACCGGGGAGCTGTTTTTT. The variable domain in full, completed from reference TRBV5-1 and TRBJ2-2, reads KAGVTQTPRYLIKTRGQQVTLSCSPISGHRSVSWYQQTPGQGLQFLFEYFSETQRNKGNFPGRFSGRQFSNSRSEMNVSTLELGDSALYLCASHVGQSNTGELFFGEGSRLTVL.

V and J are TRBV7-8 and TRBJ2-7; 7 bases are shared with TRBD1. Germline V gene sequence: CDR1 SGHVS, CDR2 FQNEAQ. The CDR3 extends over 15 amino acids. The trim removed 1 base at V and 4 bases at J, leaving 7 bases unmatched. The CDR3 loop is CASSLVSRGSYEQYV. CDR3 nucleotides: TGTGCCAGCAGCTTAGTGTCCAGGGGGTCTTACGAGCAGTACGTC.

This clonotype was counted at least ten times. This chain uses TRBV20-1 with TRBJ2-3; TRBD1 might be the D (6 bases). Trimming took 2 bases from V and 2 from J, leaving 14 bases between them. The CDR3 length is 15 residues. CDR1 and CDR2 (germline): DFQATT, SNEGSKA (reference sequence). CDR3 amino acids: CSARTRRGITDTQYF. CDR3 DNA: TGCAGTGCTAGAACCCGCAGGGGTATCACAGATACGCAGTATTTT.

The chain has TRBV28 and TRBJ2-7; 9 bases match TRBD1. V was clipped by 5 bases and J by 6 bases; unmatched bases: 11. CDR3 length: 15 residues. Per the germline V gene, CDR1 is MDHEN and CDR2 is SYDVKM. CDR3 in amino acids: CASSPSGTGSREQYF. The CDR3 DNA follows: TGTGCCAGCAGTCCATCCGGGACAGGGTCTCGCGAGCAGTACTTC.

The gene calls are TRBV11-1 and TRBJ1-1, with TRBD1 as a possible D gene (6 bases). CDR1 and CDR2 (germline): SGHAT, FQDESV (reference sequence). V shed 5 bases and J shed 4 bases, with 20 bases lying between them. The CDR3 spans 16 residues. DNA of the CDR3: TGTGCCAGCAGCCCAGCAGTCCTGACAGGAGTCACTGAAGCTTTCTTT. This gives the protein CASSPAVLTGVTEAFF.

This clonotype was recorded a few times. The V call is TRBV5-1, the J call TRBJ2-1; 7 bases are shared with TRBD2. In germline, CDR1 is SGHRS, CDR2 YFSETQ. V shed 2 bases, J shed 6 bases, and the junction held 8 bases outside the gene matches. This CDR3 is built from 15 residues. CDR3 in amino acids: CASSFSGGRLNEQFF. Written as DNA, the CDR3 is TGCGCCAGCAGCTTCTCGGGGGGACGGCTCAATGAGCAGTTCTTC.

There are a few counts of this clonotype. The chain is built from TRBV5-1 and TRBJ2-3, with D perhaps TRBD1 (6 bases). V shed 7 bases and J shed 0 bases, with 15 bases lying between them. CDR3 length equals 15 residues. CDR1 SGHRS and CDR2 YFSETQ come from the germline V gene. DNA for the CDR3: TGCGCCAGCTTTCCCGGGACACCTAGCACAGATACGCAGTATTTT. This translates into CASFPGTPSTDTQYF.

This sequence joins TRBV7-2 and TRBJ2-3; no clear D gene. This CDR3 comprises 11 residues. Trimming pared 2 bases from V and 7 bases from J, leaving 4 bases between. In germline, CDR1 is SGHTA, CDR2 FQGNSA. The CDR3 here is CASSLPNTQYF. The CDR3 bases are TGTGCCAGCAGCTTACCGAATACGCAGTATTTT.

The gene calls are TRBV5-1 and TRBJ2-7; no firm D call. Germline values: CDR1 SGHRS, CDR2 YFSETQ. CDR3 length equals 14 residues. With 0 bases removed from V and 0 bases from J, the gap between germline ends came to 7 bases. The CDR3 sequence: CASSLEVASYEQYV. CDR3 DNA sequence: TGCGCCAGCAGCTTGGAAGTGGCCTCCTACGAGCAGTACGTC.

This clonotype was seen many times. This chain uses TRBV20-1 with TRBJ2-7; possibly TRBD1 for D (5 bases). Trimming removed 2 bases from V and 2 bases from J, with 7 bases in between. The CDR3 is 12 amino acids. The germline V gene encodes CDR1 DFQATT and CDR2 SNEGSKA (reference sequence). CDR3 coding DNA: TGCAGTGCTAGATCCAGGGCCTACGAGCAGTACGTC. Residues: CSARSRAYEQYV.

The CDR3 loop reads CSAGVIGQEYNEQFF. For the CDR3, the DNA is TGCAGTGCTGGGGTGATAGGACAGGAGTACAATGAGCAGTTCTTC. This rearrangement joins TRBV20-1 to TRBJ2-1; 7 bases are shared with TRBD1. After removal of 5 bases from V and 4 bases from J, the junction contained 11 bases not matched to a gene. CDR3 length: 15 amino acids. Per the germline V gene, CDR1 is DFQATT and CDR2 is SNEGSKA (reference sequence).